A single sample is the source of the 21 T cell receptor beta chains below, sequenced in a study of PD-L1 blockade in urothelial cancer. Method: immunoSEQ multiplex PCR; TCRdb's copy keeps in-frame clones and lacks some. Here the sample spans around 40,000 clones, approximately 81% being singletons. As to time point: peripheral blood 6 weeks after treatment start. The sequencing used PBMCs, collected around atezolizumab (anti-PD-L1) treatment. Receptors were obtained from a man aged 65-85 years with urothelial cancer.

This CDR3 reads CASSSSGSPGANVLTF. CDR3 nucleotides: TGTGCCAGCAGCTCTAGCGGGAGTCCTGGGGCCAACGTCCTGACTTTC. This sequence joins TRBV7-9 and TRBJ2-6; 10 positions match TRBD2. The CDR3 loop spans 16 amino acids. Trimming at V came to 4 bases and at J to 2 bases, leaving 2 bases not matched to a gene. Germline CDR1 reads SEHNR; CDR2 reads FQNEAQ (reference sequence).

The chain employs TRBV18 and TRBJ2-1; D may be TRBD2 (5 bases). Per germline, CDR1 KGHSH and CDR2 LQKENI. CDR3 length equals 15 residues. Trimming took off 5 bases at V and 0 bases at J, with 11 bases between the two ends. CDR3 region: CASSGLAHSYNEQFF. In DNA form, the CDR3 reads TGTGCCAGCTCAGGGCTAGCCCACTCCTACAATGAGCAGTTCTTC.

This clone has just a few counts. This chain links TRBV7-9 with TRBJ2-1, with 15 bases lining up with TRBD2. The CDR3 is made up of 18 amino acids. Trimming took 5 bases from V and 6 from J; bases not matched to a gene: 11. Germline V gene lookup returns CDR1 SEHNR and CDR2 FQNEAQ (reference sequence). This CDR3 reads CASSDTRTSGRAINEQFF. The CDR3 DNA reads TGTGCCAGCAGCGACACCAGGACTAGCGGGAGGGCCATCAATGAGCAGTTCTTC.

J is TRBJ1-5 and V is TRBV28; the D gene is possibly TRBD1 (5 bases). The V gene's germline CDR1 is MDHEN and CDR2 SYDVKM. This CDR3 comprises 12 residues. Trimming removed 11 bases at V and 4 bases at J, with 12 bases between. This CDR3 reads CACTQVNQPQHF. In DNA, the CDR3 is TGTGCCTGCACACAGGTTAATCAGCCCCAGCATTTT.

The chain couples TRBV6-5 to TRBJ2-1; TRBD2 matches at 10 bases. The germline gives CDR1 MNHEY, CDR2 SVGAGI. With 2 bases clipped from V and 10 bases from J, the junction kept 8 bases outside the gene matches. This CDR3 is built from 15 residues. The CDR3 sequence: CASSYRLAGRSEQFF. The CDR3 coding sequence is TGTGCCAGCAGTTACCGACTAGCGGGCCGCTCGGAGCAGTTCTTC.

The CDR3 DNA follows: TGCGCCAGCAGCCAAGAGACGGGAGTGTCAACCGGGGAGCTGTTTTTT. Protein sequence: CASSQETGVSTGELFF. The chain combines TRBV4-1 with TRBJ2-2; a weak D match, TRBD2 (6 bases). Germline V gene sequence: CDR1 MGHRA, CDR2 YSYEKL. The V end lost 0 bases, the J end lost 5 bases, and 13 bases lay between the germline ends. This CDR3 is built from 16 residues.

The chain is built from TRBV6-1 and TRBJ2-5; a weak D match, TRBD2 (6 bases). The CDR3 runs to 15 residues. Looked up from germline, CDR1 is MNHNS and CDR2 is SASEGT. The V end was cut by 1 base, the J end by 1 base, with 10 bases between. This chain's CDR3 is CASSEVAGSQETQYF. DNA for the CDR3: TGTGCCAGCAGTGAAGTCGCGGGATCCCAAGAGACCCAGTACTTC.

V gene TRBV5-5 combines with J gene TRBJ1-2, with D perhaps TRBD1 (6 bases). Trimming shortened V by 0 bases and J by 4 bases, and 13 bases separated the two germline ends. The CDR3 covers 15 residues. The germline gives CDR1 SGHKS, CDR2 YYEKEE (reference sequence). This CDR3 is CASSLGGRGPYGYTF. The CDR3 DNA reads TGTGCCAGCAGCTTGGGGGGGCGAGGTCCCTATGGCTACACCTTC.

The chain recombines TRBV19 with TRBJ2-1, with D unresolved. Germline assignment: CDR1 LNHDA and CDR2 SQIVND (reference sequence). CDR3 length: 13 amino acids. Deletions cut 2 bases from V and 7 bases from J, with 9 bases between. The CDR3 loop is CASSIMFGNEQFF. CDR3 in DNA: TGTGCCAGTAGTATAATGTTCGGGAATGAGCAGTTCTTC.

The V and J genes are TRBV19 and TRBJ1-2, with a tentative D call TRBD1 (6 bases). This CDR3 region has 15 residues. Germline CDR1 reads LNHDA; CDR2 reads SQIVND (reference sequence). V lost 6 bases, J lost 7 bases, and 21 bases lay in between. The CDR3 here is CASRLPGGRLSGYTF. CDR3 sequence (DNA): TGTGCCAGTAGACTTCCCGGGGGGCGTCTTTCTGGCTACACCTTC.

The CDR3 reads CASSEIGVTGELFF. CDR3 DNA: TGTGCCAGCAGTGAAATAGGGGTCACCGGGGAGCTGTTTTTT. This rearrangement joins TRBV6-1 to TRBJ2-2, with a weak D call TRBD1 (5 bases). V was shortened by 2 bases and J by 4 bases, with 8 bases between the two germline ends. Germline V gene sequence: CDR1 MNHNS, CDR2 SASEGT. There are 14 residues in the CDR3.

The V gene is TRBV6-5, the J gene TRBJ1-1, with D maybe TRBD1 (6 bases). The germline V gene encodes CDR1 MNHEY and CDR2 SVGAGI. With 0 bases removed from V and 2 bases from J, the gap between germline ends came to 13 bases. This CDR3 has 16 amino acids. The CDR3 DNA reads TGTGCCAGCAGTTACTCGAGGGCAGGGACAAACACTGAAGCTTTCTTT. It translates to CASSYSRAGTNTEAFF.

The rearrangement links TRBV5-1 to TRBJ1-2, with 7 bases aligning to TRBD1. Per the germline V gene, CDR1 is SGHRS and CDR2 is YFSETQ. CDR3 length: 14 residues. V dropped 0 bases and J dropped 3; count of bases not matched to a gene: 2. The DNA for the CDR3 is TGCGCCAGCAGCTTGGGGACAGGAGACTATGGCTACACCTTC. The encoded protein is CASSLGTGDYGYTF.

This rearrangement joins TRBV27 to TRBJ1-5; 8 bases line up with TRBD1. The germline V gene has CDR1 MNHEY and CDR2 SMNVEV (reference sequence). The CDR3 is 15 amino acids. The trim removed 5 bases at V and 6 bases at J, leaving 9 bases unmatched. CDR3 sequence: CASSPQGQGGQPQHF. CDR3 DNA: TGTGCCAGCAGTCCCCAAGGACAGGGCGGTCAGCCCCAGCATTTT.

The chain joins TRBV2 to TRBJ2-5; tentatively, D is TRBD1 (8 bases). Trimming pared 4 bases from V and 1 base from J, leaving 13 bases between. The length of the CDR3 is 15 residues. Germline CDR1 SNHLY, CDR2 FYNNEI. In nucleotides, the CDR3 is TGTGCCAGCAGTGCGGACAGGGAGGGCCAAGAGACCCAGTACTTC. Protein sequence: CASSADREGQETQYF.

This clone occurred once. V is TRBV19 and J is TRBJ2-5; 7 bases are shared with TRBD2. Unmatched junction bases numbered 12, after V lost 6 bases and J lost 5 bases. CDR3 length: 15 amino acids. Per germline, CDR1 LNHDA and CDR2 SQIVND (reference sequence). CDR3 amino acids: CASSSWLTGRETQYF. In DNA form, the CDR3 reads TGTGCCAGTAGCTCTTGGCTCACCGGGAGGGAGACCCAGTACTTC. Using reference TRBV19 and TRBJ2-5 for the parts outside the CDR3, the full variable domain is DGGITQSPKYLFRKEGQNVTLSCEQNLNHDAMYWYRQDPGQGLRLIYYSQIVNDFQKGDIAEGYSVSREKKESFPLTVTSAQKNPTAFYLCASSSWLTGRETQYFGPGTRLLVL.

This chain connects TRBV7-2 to TRBJ2-1; 7 positions agree with TRBD2. After removal of 1 base from V and 8 bases from J, the junction contained 8 bases not matched to a gene. This CDR3 region has 15 residues. Germline loops: CDR1 SGHTA, CDR2 FQGNSA. CDR3 bases: TGTGCCAGCAGCTTAGGGGCGACTAGCATCGATGAGCAGTTCTTC. Protein product: CASSLGATSIDEQFF.

The rearrangement joins TRBV30 to TRBJ2-2; unclear D gene. The CDR3 is 13 amino acids. Trimming shortened V by 2 bases and J by 1 base, and 5 bases separated the two germline ends. Germline lookup yields CDR1 GTSNPN and CDR2 SVGIG (reference sequence). CDR3 sequence reads: CAWSRGNTGELFF. CDR3 bases: TGTGCCTGGAGTAGAGGGAACACCGGGGAGCTGTTTTTT.

V usage is TRBV19 and J usage is TRBJ2-3; 10 nucleotides agree with TRBD2. V was pared by 4 bases and J by 2 bases, with 6 bases of the junction left unmatched. Per germline, CDR1 LNHDA and CDR2 SQIVND (reference sequence). The CDR3 is 16 amino acids. Written as DNA, the CDR3 is TGTGCCAGTAGTAAAGGGACTAGCGAGTACACAGATACGCAGTATTTT. This codes for CASSKGTSEYTDTQYF.

The V call is TRBV2, the J call TRBJ1-4; D remains unclear. Germline-derived CDR1 and CDR2 are SNHLY and FYNNEI. Deletions cut 1 base from V and 7 bases from J, with 13 bases between. This CDR3 contains 15 residues. The CDR3 DNA follows: TGTGCCAGCAGTGAAGGGGCAGGTCTGGGTGAAAAACTGTTTTTT. This codes for CASSEGAGLGEKLFF.

The V gene is TRBV5-1, the J gene TRBJ1-5, with D tentatively TRBD1 (5 bases). This CDR3 comprises 13 residues. Germline CDR1 and CDR2: SGHRS and YFSETQ. Trimming removed 6 bases from V and 3 bases from J, with 10 bases in between. CDR3 sequence (DNA): TGCGCCAGCAAACAGGACGACAATCAGCCCCAGCATTTT. It codes for CASKQDDNQPQHF. Supplemented by reference TRBV5-1 and TRBJ1-5, the full variable domain reads KAGVTQTPRYLIKTRGQQVTLSCSPISGHRSVSWYQQTPGQGLQFLFEYFSETQRNKGNFPGRFSGRQFSNSRSEMNVSTLELGDSALYLCASKQDDNQPQHFGDGTRLSIL.